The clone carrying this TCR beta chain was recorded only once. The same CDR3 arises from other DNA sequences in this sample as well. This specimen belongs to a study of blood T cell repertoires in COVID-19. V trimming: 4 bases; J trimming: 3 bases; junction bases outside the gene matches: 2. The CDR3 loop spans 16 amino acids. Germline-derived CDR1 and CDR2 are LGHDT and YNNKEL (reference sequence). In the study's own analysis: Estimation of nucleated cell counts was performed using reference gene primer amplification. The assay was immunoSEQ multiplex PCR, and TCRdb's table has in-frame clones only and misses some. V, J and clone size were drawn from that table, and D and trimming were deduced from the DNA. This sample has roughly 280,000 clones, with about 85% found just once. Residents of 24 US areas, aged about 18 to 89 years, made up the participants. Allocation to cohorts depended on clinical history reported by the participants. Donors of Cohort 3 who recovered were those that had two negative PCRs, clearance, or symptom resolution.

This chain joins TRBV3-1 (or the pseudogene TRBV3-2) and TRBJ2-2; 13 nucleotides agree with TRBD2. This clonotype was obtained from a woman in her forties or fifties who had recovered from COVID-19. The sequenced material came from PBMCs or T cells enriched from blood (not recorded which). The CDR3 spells CASSRGLAGDTGELFF. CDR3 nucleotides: TGTGCCAGCAGCCGCGGACTAGCGGGAGACACCGGGGAGCTGTTTTTT.